This TCR beta chain was found in a study of blood T cell repertoires in COVID-19. Study-level background: Samples representing acute and convalescent COVID-19 were sourced from the United States, Italy and Spain.

TCRdb keeps only in-frame clones here, not all; method: immunoSEQ multiplex PCR. This repertoire shows 200,000 to 300,000 clones, around 89% found once; its top ten account for about 6.7%. Sequencing used peripheral blood. The receptor's source is a woman aged 25 to 39 with COVID-19, enrolled during active disease.

CDR3 coding DNA: TGTGCCAGGGGACAGGGGGCCGAGCAGTACGTC. It codes for CARGQGAEQYV. The J gene is TRBJ2-7, the V gene TRBV21-1; the D call of TRBD1 is as the table states it, not checked on the DNA. TRBV21-1 is designated a pseudogene. This CDR3 comprises 11 residues.